This T cell receptor (beta chain) was captured by sequencing in a study of control samples from healthy donors and cancer patients. Sequencing used immunoSEQ multiplex PCR; TCRdb keeps in-frame clones, though not all of them. Here the sample spans about 86,000 clones, roughly nine tenths being singletons. V shed 3 bases, J shed 2 bases, and the junction held 9 bases outside the gene matches. There are 18 residues in the CDR3. Germline V CDR1 and CDR2: LGHNA, YSLEER. The receptor was isolated from a woman between 50 and 59 years old with colorectal cancer. Sequenced sample: PBMCs. This chain connects TRBV4-3 to TRBJ2-1, with 11 positions matching TRBD2. As DNA, the CDR3 is TGCGCCAGCAGCCACCGAATGGATAGCGGGGGGGCCTACAATGAGCAGTTCTTC. Translated, it gives CASSHRMDSGGAYNEQFF.